The source of this T cell receptor (beta chain) is a study of control samples from healthy donors and cancer patients. This CDR3 contains 15 residues. The germline CDR1 and CDR2 sequences are SGHTA and FQGTGA. Deletions cut 0 bases from V and 2 bases from J, with 9 bases between. Note on this clone: Different DNA sequences within this sample yield the same CDR3.

TCRdb's table, derived via immunoSEQ multiplex PCR, lists solely in-frame clones and lacks some. The sample lists some 120,000 clones, about 93% occurring once. The chain employs TRBV7-3 and TRBJ2-3; D call uncertain. The receptor was isolated from a young man in good health. Specimen: blood. The CDR3 DNA reads as TGTGCCAGCAGCTTAACGGGCGGACCCACAGATACGCAGTATTTT. As protein: CASSLTGGPTDTQYF. Based on the CDR3 plus reference TRBV7-3 and TRBJ2-3, the full variable domain is GAGVSQTPSNKVTEKGKYVELRCDPISGHTALYWYRQSLGQGPEFLIYFQGTGAADDSGLPNDRFFAVRPEGSVSTLKIQRTERGDSAVYLCASSLTGGPTDTQYFGPGTRLTVL.